These 30 T cell receptor beta chains were sequenced from one sample in a study of T cell changes during pregnancy in multiple sclerosis. The assay was immunoSEQ multiplex PCR, and TCRdb's table has in-frame clones only and misses some. The data show fewer than 40,000 clones, with 90% seen just once and more than 0.45% held by the top ten. This sample comprised CD4+ T cells from peripheral blood mononuclear cells, obtained in the first trimester of pregnancy. The receptors were sampled from a female donor in good health, enrolled as a control in a pregnancy study.

The chain has TRBV20-1 and TRBJ1-2; no clear D gene. Germline lookup yields CDR1 DFQATT and CDR2 SNEGSKA (reference sequence). The CDR3 is made up of 11 amino acids. The DNA for the CDR3 is TGCGGAGGCCCTTCCCCTTCCGGCTACACCTTC. This translates into CGGPSPSGYTF.

The chain carries TRBV6-6 and TRBJ1-1, with D unresolved. CDR3 length equals 13 residues. V lost 2 bases and J lost 7, with 11 bases in between. Per germline, CDR1 MNHNY and CDR2 SVGAGI (reference sequence). CDR3 region: CASSYTTTGEAFF. The DNA for the CDR3 is TGTGCCAGCAGTTACACGACGACGGGTGAAGCTTTCTTT.

Note on this clone: Other DNA sequences in the same sample also yield this CDR3. This chain links TRBV19 with TRBJ2-7, with a weak D call TRBD2 (6 bases). Germline V gives CDR1 LNHDA, CDR2 SQIVND (reference sequence). With 5 bases removed from V and 0 bases from J, the gap between germline ends came to 11 bases. The CDR3 runs to 14 residues. The CDR3 reads CASSLRDSSYEQYF. The CDR3 bases are TGTGCCAGTAGTCTCCGGGACTCCTCCTACGAGCAGTACTTC.

About this clone itself: Other DNA sequences from this sample encode an identical CDR3 as well. This chain links TRBV7-3 with TRBJ1-1; no firm D call. Germline V gene lookup returns CDR1 SGHTA and CDR2 FQGTGA. The CDR3 runs 13 residues. The V gene lost 1 base and the J gene lost 1 base, with 4 bases spanning the gap. This CDR3 reads CASSLRQNTEAFF. The CDR3 DNA is TGTGCCAGCAGCTTAAGACAGAACACTGAAGCTTTCTTT.

The chain carries TRBV28 and TRBJ2-7, with 9 bases identical to TRBD2. From germline, CDR1 is MDHEN and CDR2 SYDVKM. Trimming took 6 bases from V and 2 from J; bases not matched to a gene: 8. There are 15 residues in the CDR3. The CDR3 DNA follows: TGTGCCAGCAGCCCCCGAGGCGGGGGGGCCTACGAGCAGTACTTC. Its protein is CASSPRGGGAYEQYF.

The gene calls are TRBV18 and TRBJ1-2; the match to TRBD1 covers 8 bases. Germline CDR1 and CDR2: KGHSH and LQKENI. With V trimmed by 5 bases and J by 5 bases, 7 bases remained unmatched. This CDR3 has 14 residues. The CDR3 DNA reads TGTGCCAGCTCAACCGGGGACAGGATATATGGCTACACCTTC. Its protein product is CASSTGDRIYGYTF. The full variable domain, completed using reference TRBV18 and TRBJ1-2, is NAGVMQNPRHLVRRRGQEARLRCSPMKGHSHVYWYRQLPEEGLKFMVYLQKENIIDESGMPKERFSAEFPKEGPSILRIQQVVRGDSAAYFCASSTGDRIYGYTFGSGTRLTVV.

The J gene is TRBJ1-3, the V gene TRBV15; D is possibly TRBD1 (6 bases). Germline V gene lookup returns CDR1 LNHNV and CDR2 YYDKDF (reference sequence). The CDR3 contains 15 residues. Trimming took 0 bases from V and 10 from J, leaving 16 bases between them. As DNA, the CDR3 is TGTGCCACCAGCAGAGAAGGGCAGGGGAAGTGGACCATATATTTT. Encoded protein: CATSREGQGKWTIYF. The full variable domain, with the rest looked up from reference TRBV15 and TRBJ1-3, is DAMVIQNPRYQVTQFGKPVTLSCSQTLNHNVMYWYQQKSSQAPKLLFHYYDKDFNNEADTPDNFQSRRPNTSFCFLDIRSPGLGDTAMYLCATSREGQGKWTIYFGEGSWLTVV.

This clone was observed a handful of times. This chain connects TRBV20-1 to TRBJ1-5; tentative D call: TRBD1 (5 bases). CDR1 is DFQATT, CDR2 SNEGSKA, per germline (reference sequence). The CDR3 consists of 10 residues. Deletions cut 7 bases from V and 6 bases from J, with 7 bases between. CDR3 amino acids: CSVGGQPQHF. The DNA for the CDR3 is TGCAGTGTGGGGGGTCAGCCCCAGCATTTT.

The chain couples TRBV5-3 to TRBJ1-1, with D maybe TRBD1 (6 bases). Being an ORF, TRBV5-3 has a function that is uncertain. This CDR3 spans 11 amino acids. In nucleotides, the CDR3 is TGTGCGCCGCGGGGGCAGGTAGCAGCTTTCTTT. Its translation is CAPRGQVAAFF.

V is TRBV23-1 and J is TRBJ2-1; 8 bases are shared with TRBD1. TRBV23-1 is designated an ORF whose function remains uncertain. Trimming at V came to 0 bases and at J to 6 bases, leaving 4 bases not matched to a gene. The CDR3 extends over 15 amino acids. The CDR3 reads CASSQSKTGVNEQFF. In DNA form, the CDR3 reads TGCGCCAGCAGTCAATCCAAGACAGGGGTCAATGAGCAGTTCTTC.

The V gene is TRBV7-2, the J gene TRBJ2-1, with 9 positions matching TRBD1. V shed 3 bases and J 7 bases; nucleotides not matched to a gene: 10. The germline V gene has CDR1 SGHTA and CDR2 FQGNSA. The CDR3 totals 16 residues. CDR3 nucleotides: TGTGCCAGCAGCTTCCAACCGGGACAGGGTAGGAATGAGCAGTTCTTC. Encoded protein: CASSFQPGQGRNEQFF.

The count of this clone is one. The chain carries TRBV5-1 and TRBJ1-2; D ambiguous. Germline lookup yields CDR1 SGHRS and CDR2 YFSETQ. Trimming removed 0 bases from V and 13 bases from J, with 10 bases in between. This CDR3 is 11 amino acids long. CDR3 sequence: CASSLDQAFTF. The CDR3 bases are TGCGCCAGCAGCTTGGATCAGGCTTTCACCTTC.

The chain joins TRBV7-9 to TRBJ1-2, with TRBD1 matching 11 bases. Germline assignment: CDR1 SEHNR and CDR2 FQNEAQ (reference sequence). This CDR3 has 14 residues. Trimming removed 3 bases from V and 8 bases from J; junction bases left unmatched: 5. CDR3 residues: CASSFKGQGEGYTF. The CDR3 DNA reads as TGTGCCAGCAGCTTTAAGGGACAGGGGGAAGGCTACACCTTC. The entire variable domain, with the rest obtained from reference TRBV7-9 and TRBJ1-2, is as follows: DTGVSQNPRHKITKRGQNVTFRCDPISEHNRLYWYRQTLGQGPEFLTYFQNEAQLEKSRLLSDRFSAERPKGSFSTLEIQRTEQGDSAMYLCASSFKGQGEGYTFGSGTRLTVV.

This rearrangement joins TRBV11-1 to TRBJ1-5; 9 bases agree with TRBD1. Germline V CDR1 and CDR2: SGHAT, FQDESV (reference sequence). With 3 bases clipped from V and 5 bases from J, the junction kept 14 bases outside the gene matches. This CDR3 comprises 18 residues. CDR3 DNA sequence: TGTGCCAGCAGCTTCGTTTGGGACAGGGACCATTTGGATCAGCCCCAGCATTTT. This encodes CASSFVWDRDHLDQPQHF.

This chain uses TRBV7-2 with TRBJ1-1; D gene unclear. This CDR3 contains 14 residues. V was cut by 4 bases and J by 3 bases, with 12 bases left in between. Germline V CDR1 and CDR2: SGHTA, FQGNSA. CDR3 sequence reads: CASSSGRTDTEAFF. The CDR3 DNA follows: TGTGCCAGCAGCTCCGGGCGGACTGACACTGAAGCTTTCTTT.

The chain uses TRBV6-6 and TRBJ2-1, with 12 bases that match TRBD2. The CDR3 consists of 14 residues. With V trimmed by 7 bases and J by 3 bases, 1 base remained unmatched. Germline assignment: CDR1 MNHNY and CDR2 SVGAGI (reference sequence). CDR3 region: CASTTSGGYNEQFF. DNA for the CDR3: TGTGCCAGCACGACTAGCGGGGGCTACAATGAGCAGTTCTTC.

This clone ranks as medium-sized. The rearrangement uses TRBV19 and TRBJ1-1; 7 bases line up with TRBD1. V shed 6 bases and J 0 bases; nucleotides not matched to a gene: 13. The CDR3 loop spans 17 amino acids. From germline, CDR1 is LNHDA and CDR2 SQIVND (reference sequence). The CDR3 loop is CASRPGQASRLNTEAFF. The DNA for the CDR3 is TGTGCCAGTAGACCAGGACAGGCTAGTAGGTTGAACACTGAAGCTTTCTTT.

The chain has TRBV28 and TRBJ2-2; D may be TRBD2 (7 bases). The germline V and J ends were trimmed by 3 bases and 2 bases, with 16 bases remaining between them. This CDR3 is built from 17 residues. Germline V lookup: CDR1 MDHEN, CDR2 SYDVKM. The CDR3 coding sequence is TGTGCCAGCAGTTTGTCCCCCGGGGGGCGTAACACCGGGGAGCTGTTTTTT. It translates to CASSLSPGGRNTGELFF.

The rearrangement joins TRBV27 to TRBJ1-4; 7 bases align to TRBD1. Unmatched junction bases numbered 15, after V lost 2 bases and J lost 6 bases. The CDR3 covers 18 residues. CDR1 and CDR2 (germline): MNHEY, SMNVEV (reference sequence). CDR3 sequence reads: CASSLRGTAWGRDEKLFF. The CDR3 bases are TGTGCCAGCAGTTTAAGGGGGACAGCGTGGGGGCGTGATGAAAAACTGTTTTTT.

The CDR3 DNA sequence: TGTGCCAGCAGCGTTCGTGGGTACGGGACAGGGAATAGGGTCCAAGAGACCCAGTACTTC. This codes for CASSVRGYGTGNRVQETQYF. The genes are TRBV7-6 and TRBJ2-5; 9 nucleotides line up with TRBD1. The J segment lost 1 base and the V segment lost 5 bases, leaving 20 bases of the junction unmatched. There are 20 residues in the CDR3. Looked up from germline, CDR1 is SGHVS and CDR2 is FNYEAQ.

V is TRBV18 and J is TRBJ1-1; TRBD1 agrees at 7 bases. CDR1 is KGHSH, CDR2 LQKENI, per germline. This CDR3 has 13 amino acids. V shed 4 bases, J shed 4 bases, and the junction held 3 bases outside the gene matches. CDR3 sequence (DNA): TGTGCCAGCTCACAGGGGGCGCGCACTGAAGCTTTCTTT. It codes for CASSQGARTEAFF.

The gene calls are TRBV9 and TRBJ1-3; the D is unclear. The ends were cut back, 0 bases at V and 0 bases at J, with 10 bases in the middle. The CDR3 extends over 16 amino acids. Germline V gene lookup returns CDR1 SGDLS and CDR2 YYNGEE. This chain's CDR3 is CASSVEPGSSGNTIYF. The CDR3, as DNA: TGTGCCAGCAGCGTAGAACCGGGGAGCTCTGGAAACACCATATATTTT.

The chain uses TRBV25-1 and TRBJ1-2; TRBD1 matches 11 bases. Germline assignment: CDR1 MGHDK and CDR2 SYGVNS. This CDR3 contains 14 residues. Germline trimming cut 5 bases from V and 7 bases from J; bases unmatched to any gene: 6. The CDR3 bases are TGTGCCAGCAGTAGAGGACAGGGGGCAATTGGCTACACCTTC. Translation: CASSRGQGAIGYTF.

The rearrangement links TRBV5-6 to TRBJ2-1, with a weak D call TRBD1 (6 bases). This CDR3 is built from 14 residues. Germline loops: CDR1 SGHDT, CDR2 YYEEEE. V lost 6 bases and J 9 bases, leaving 19 bases between the germline ends. Here the CDR3 reads CASTPAGARGEQFF. The CDR3 DNA follows: TGTGCCAGCACCCCAGCAGGGGCTAGGGGTGAGCAGTTCTTC.

The chain links TRBV18 to TRBJ1-6, with D hard to call. The CDR3 is made up of 15 amino acids. Germline loops: CDR1 KGHSH, CDR2 LQKENI. The germline V and J ends were trimmed by 0 bases and 5 bases, with 8 bases remaining between them. CDR3 loop: CASSPPSQNNSPLHF. The CDR3 region has the DNA TGTGCCAGCTCACCACCGTCACAGAATAATTCACCCCTCCACTTT.

V gene TRBV6-6 combines with J gene TRBJ2-1; D is unclear. Deletions cut 5 bases from V and 8 bases from J, with 16 bases between. The CDR3 sequence is 14 residues long. CDR1 is MNHNY, CDR2 SVGAGI, per germline (reference sequence). Here the CDR3 DNA reads TGTGCCAGCAGTGCCGATAAGGCTGGGCATGAGCAGTTCTTC. Protein product: CASSADKAGHEQFF.

A few counts support this clone. DNA for the CDR3: TGTGCTAGTGGTTCCTCAGGGGGTTCACCCCTCCACTTT. Its protein is CASGSSGGSPLHF. The V gene is TRBV12-5, the J gene TRBJ1-6, with 7 bases lining up with TRBD1. Germline trimming cut 4 bases from V and 9 bases from J; bases unmatched to any gene: 3. Germline V gene sequence: CDR1 LGHNT, CDR2 FRNRAP. The CDR3 contains 13 residues.

The chain employs TRBV9 and TRBJ2-5; D unclear. V was clipped by 4 bases and J by 1 base, with 14 bases between them. The germline V gene encodes CDR1 SGDLS and CDR2 YYNGEE. The CDR3 sequence is 15 residues long. CDR3 in DNA: TGTGCCAGCAGCCTTAACGGGTTACTCCAAGAGACCCAGTACTTC. This gives the protein CASSLNGLLQETQYF.

The chain uses TRBV5-1 and TRBJ1-1; D may be TRBD1 (5 bases). Looked up from germline, CDR1 is SGHRS and CDR2 is YFSETQ. V lost 4 bases and J 5 bases, leaving 9 bases between the germline ends. CDR3 length: 12 amino acids. The CDR3 DNA is TGCGCCAGCAGCACGGGGGGGACTGAAGCTTTCTTT. This codes for CASSTGGTEAFF.

The genes are TRBV20-1 and TRBJ1-2; D unclear. V dropped 0 bases and J dropped 6 bases, with 5 bases sitting between them. The CDR3 is 11 amino acids. Germline assignment: CDR1 DFQATT and CDR2 SNEGSKA (reference sequence). The CDR3 coding sequence is TGCAGTGCTAGAGATCTTGATGGCTACACCTTC. Its protein is CSARDLDGYTF.